This T cell receptor (beta chain) was captured by sequencing in a study of HIV-infected patients and healthy controls (dated by TCRdb to the mid-2010s). Libraries were built with 5' RACE. The listed sequencing device is Illumina MiSeq. Through fastp at Q25 and MiXCR, TCRdb rebuilt clones from the public reads, retaining in-frame beta chains. Rows merge per CDR3 protein into single entries with the most common DNA and genes. For this sample the table gives roughly 68,000 distinct CDR3 sequences, of which 19% were detected only once. Approximately 1.5% of the sample lies in the top ten. This clonotype was seen a single time. The specificity of this receptor is unknown. Per-nucleotide qualities are absent, and no much larger clonotype sits a single base away. A solitary read yields weak support. The material sequenced was CD4+ T cells from blood. The receptor was isolated from a human donor in good health.

The DNA reads TGTGCCGTAACCCAAGAAGCGGGAGAGAGTGGGTTTTATGGCACAGATACGCAGTATTTT. It codes for CAVTQEAGESGFYGTDTQYF. In this chain, TRBV12-3 or TRBV12-4 is recombined with TRBJ2-3, with 8 bases matching TRBD2. From its cysteine to its phenylalanine, the CDR3 spans 20 amino acids. Just the 60-base CDR3 DNA is kept, in frame starting at base 1. Trimming removed 11 bases from V and 1 base from J; the gene matches leave 26 bases unexplained.